These 7 T cell receptor beta chains were sequenced from one sample in a study of naive and memory T cell subsets. The beta constant-region primer was an equimolar mix of two oligonucleotides covering TRBC1 and TRBC2. The ligated cDNA underwent four PCR rounds using SP2 and nested alpha and beta constant-region primers. TCRdb independently ran MiXCR on the UMI-ligation and nested PCR reads; one entry per CDR3 protein. Of about 150,000 distinct CDR3 sequences listed, roughly 23% are singletons. Study-level results: Especially in CD8 cells, naive repertoires contained a few larger clonotypes, possibly CD45RA-re-expressing memory cells.

Their antigens are not known. Sequenced input: naive CD4+ T cells from blood. The receptors derive from a human donor in good health.

This clonotype occurred a few times. The chain employs TRBV29-1 and TRBJ1-3; D gene ambiguous. The germline V gene has CDR1 SQVTM and CDR2 ANQGSEA. V dropped 6 bases and J dropped 2 bases, with 14 bases sitting between them. The CDR3 length is 14 residues. CDR3 protein: CSVLTHSPGNTIYF. The CDR3 DNA reads TGCAGCGTACTAACCCATTCACCTGGAAACACCATATATTTT.

This clonotype has more than one count but fewer than ten. The V gene is TRBV12-3 or TRBV12-4, the J gene TRBJ2-6; 7 bases fit TRBD1. Unmatched junction bases numbered 10, after V lost 2 bases and J lost 0 bases. There are 19 residues in the CDR3. CDR3 in amino acids: CASSLLSGGRISGANVLTF. DNA of the CDR3: TGTGCCAGCAGTTTACTGTCAGGGGGTCGAATCTCTGGGGCCAACGTCCTGACTTTC.

The rearrangement joins TRBV7-8 to TRBJ2-3, with 9 bases that match TRBD2. Unmatched junction bases numbered 22, after V lost 7 bases and J lost 5 bases. The CDR3 is made up of 19 amino acids. From germline, CDR1 is SGHVS and CDR2 FQNEAQ. CDR3 sequence (DNA): TGTGCCAGCACTCCGGACCGACCGACTAGCGGACGAACTAGAGATACGCAGTATTTT. Encoded protein: CASTPDRPTSGRTRDTQYF.

This clonotype was found a few times. The chain employs TRBV5-1 and TRBJ2-5; tentatively, D is TRBD1 (5 bases). V shed 5 bases and J shed 3 bases, with 11 bases lying between them. This CDR3 has 13 amino acids. The germline CDR1 and CDR2 sequences are SGHRS and YFSETQ. DNA of the CDR3: TGCGCCAGCAGGAAGGGGCAGAAAGAGACCCAGTACTTC. It codes for CASRKGQKETQYF. Using reference TRBV5-1 and TRBJ2-5 for the parts outside the CDR3, the full variable domain is KAGVTQTPRYLIKTRGQQVTLSCSPISGHRSVSWYQQTPGQGLQFLFEYFSETQRNKGNFPGRFSGRQFSNSRSEMNVSTLELGDSALYLCASRKGQKETQYFGPGTRLLVL.

In its sample, this clonotype was seen a few times. The rearrangement joins TRBV18 to TRBJ2-1; D is uncertain. V was pared by 1 base and J by 0 bases, with 13 bases between. Germline V CDR1 and CDR2: KGHSH, LQKENI. This CDR3 has 17 residues. Here the CDR3 reads CASSPRVLIGSYNEQFF. The CDR3 DNA follows: TGTGCCAGCTCACCACGGGTATTAATAGGCTCCTACAATGAGCAGTTCTTC.

This clonotype occurred once. This sequence joins TRBV7-3 and TRBJ1-1; possibly TRBD1 for D (5 bases). This CDR3 has 16 amino acids. The V and J ends lost 0 bases and 1 base respectively, with 12 bases between them. Germline-derived CDR1 and CDR2 are SGHTA and FQGTGA. CDR3 bases: TGTGCCAGCAGCTTAACCGGGGCACGGGGGAACACTGAAGCTTTCTTT. It specifies CASSLTGARGNTEAFF.

J is TRBJ1-4 and V is TRBV6-5, with D possibly TRBD1 on 5 matching bases. Trimming cost V 5 bases and J 4 bases, with 11 bases left between them. This CDR3 comprises 14 residues. The germline CDR1 and CDR2 sequences are MNHEY and SVGAGI. The CDR3 bases are TGTGCCAGCAGTCCCGGGGGGAGTAATGAAAAACTGTTTTTT. This translates into CASSPGGSNEKLFF.